The next 10 T cell receptor beta chains were all read from a single sample in a study of blood T cell repertoires in COVID-19. Profiling relied on immunoSEQ multiplex PCR, and the TCRdb table lists in-frame clones only, not all of them. The table includes 50,000 to 65,000 clones, 84% detected once. The sequenced material came from peripheral blood. The receptors were gathered from a man aged 55-75 years with COVID-19, enrolled during active disease.

V and J are TRBV6-1 and TRBJ1-4; 7 bases match TRBD1. CDR3 length: 16 residues. The germline V gene has CDR1 MNHNS and CDR2 SASEGT. V dropped 2 bases and J dropped 8; count of bases not matched to a gene: 11. The DNA for the CDR3 is TGTGCCAGCAGTGAAAACCCAGGGGGTGTGCGGGAAAAACTGTTTTTT. Translated, it gives CASSENPGGVREKLFF.

The chain is built from TRBV10-1 and TRBJ2-3; possibly TRBD2 for D (5 bases). This CDR3 comprises 13 residues. V gave up 0 bases and J gave up 5 bases, with 6 bases separating them. Germline V gene sequence: CDR1 WNHNN, CDR2 SYGVQD (reference sequence). CDR3 nucleotides: TGCGCCAGCAGTGAGTCGGGAGTAGATACGCAGTATTTT. Its translation: CASSESGVDTQYF.

The rearrangement joins TRBV18 to TRBJ1-4; 8 bases line up with TRBD1. Germline CDR1 and CDR2: KGHSH and LQKENI. Germline trimming cut 0 bases from V and 3 bases from J; bases unmatched to any gene: 0. There are 15 residues in the CDR3. The CDR3 is CASSPPGQANEKLFF. CDR3 nucleotide sequence: TGTGCCAGCTCACCACCGGGACAGGCTAATGAAAAACTGTTTTTT.

The chain carries TRBV9 and TRBJ1-3; 8 positions match TRBD1. Germline-derived CDR1 and CDR2 are SGDLS and YYNGEE. The CDR3 is 16 amino acids. The V segment lost 3 bases and the J segment 4 bases; nucleotides outside the gene matches: 9. The CDR3 reads CASSALPDRDGNTIYF. CDR3 nucleotides: TGTGCCAGCAGCGCGTTACCGGACAGGGACGGAAACACCATATATTTT.

The chain recombines TRBV19 with TRBJ1-1; the D is unclear. This CDR3 is 12 amino acids long. V was pared by 6 bases and J by 5 bases, with 10 bases between. Germline V CDR1 and CDR2: LNHDA, SQIVND (reference sequence). CDR3 amino acids: CASRSRETEAFF. The CDR3 bases are TGTGCCAGTAGATCGAGGGAAACTGAAGCTTTCTTT.

V and J are TRBV7-9 and TRBJ2-5; D gene unclear. Trimming shortened V by 2 bases and J by 1 base, and 14 bases separated the two germline ends. The CDR3 runs to 16 residues. The germline gives CDR1 SEHNR, CDR2 FQNEAQ (reference sequence). CDR3 nucleotides: TGTGCCAGCAGCTTACGGCAGGCCAGGCTCCAAGAGACCCAGTACTTC. Protein product: CASSLRQARLQETQYF.

This clone showed up just a few times. The rearrangement links TRBV30 to TRBJ1-5; the D is unclear. This CDR3 comprises 14 residues. Looked up from germline, CDR1 is GTSNPN and CDR2 is SVGIG (reference sequence). Trimming shortened V by 1 base and J by 4 bases, and 11 bases separated the two germline ends. The CDR3: CAWSAPPGNQPQHF. The DNA of the CDR3 is TGTGCCTGGAGTGCCCCCCCCGGGAATCAGCCCCAGCATTTT.

J is TRBJ2-7 and V is TRBV12-3 or TRBV12-4; perhaps TRBD2 as D (5 bases). Trimming removed 8 bases at V and 2 bases at J, with 13 bases between. This CDR3 has 13 residues. The CDR3 spells CASAGLNAYEQYF. CDR3 sequence (DNA): TGTGCCAGCGCTGGACTTAATGCCTACGAGCAGTACTTC.

This rearrangement joins TRBV28 to TRBJ2-3; D call uncertain. The CDR3 consists of 14 residues. V dropped 3 bases and J dropped 2 bases, with 9 bases sitting between them. CDR1 is MDHEN, CDR2 SYDVKM, per germline. Written as DNA, the CDR3 is TGTGCCAGCAGTTTTACTCGACACACAGATACGCAGTATTTT. Translating it yields CASSFTRHTDTQYF.

This rearrangement joins TRBV19 to TRBJ1-3; 7 bases fit TRBD1. After removal of 10 bases from V and 0 bases from J, the junction contained 6 bases not matched to a gene. Germline V gives CDR1 LNHDA, CDR2 SQIVND (reference sequence). CDR3 length: 14 residues. The CDR3 DNA reads TGTGCCACCAGGGGGGACATCTCTGGAAACACCATATATTTT. Protein: CATRGDISGNTIYF.